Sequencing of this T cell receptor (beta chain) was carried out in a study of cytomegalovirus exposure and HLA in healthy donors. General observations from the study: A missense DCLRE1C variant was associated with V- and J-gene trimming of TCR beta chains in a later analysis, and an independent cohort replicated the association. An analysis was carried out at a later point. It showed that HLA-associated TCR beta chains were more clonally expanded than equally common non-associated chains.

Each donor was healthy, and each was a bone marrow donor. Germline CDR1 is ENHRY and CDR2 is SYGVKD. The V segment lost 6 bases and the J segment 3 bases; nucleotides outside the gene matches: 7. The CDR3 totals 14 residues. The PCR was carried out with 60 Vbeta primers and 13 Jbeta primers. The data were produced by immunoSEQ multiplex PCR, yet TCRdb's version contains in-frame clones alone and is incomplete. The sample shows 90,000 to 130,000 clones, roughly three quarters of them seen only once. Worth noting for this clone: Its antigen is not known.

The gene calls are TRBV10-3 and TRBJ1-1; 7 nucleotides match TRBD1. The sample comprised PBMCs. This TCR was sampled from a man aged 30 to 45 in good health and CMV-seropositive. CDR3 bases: TGTGCCATCAGGGAGACAGGGAAGGACACTGAAGCTTTCTTT. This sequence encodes CAIRETGKDTEAFF.